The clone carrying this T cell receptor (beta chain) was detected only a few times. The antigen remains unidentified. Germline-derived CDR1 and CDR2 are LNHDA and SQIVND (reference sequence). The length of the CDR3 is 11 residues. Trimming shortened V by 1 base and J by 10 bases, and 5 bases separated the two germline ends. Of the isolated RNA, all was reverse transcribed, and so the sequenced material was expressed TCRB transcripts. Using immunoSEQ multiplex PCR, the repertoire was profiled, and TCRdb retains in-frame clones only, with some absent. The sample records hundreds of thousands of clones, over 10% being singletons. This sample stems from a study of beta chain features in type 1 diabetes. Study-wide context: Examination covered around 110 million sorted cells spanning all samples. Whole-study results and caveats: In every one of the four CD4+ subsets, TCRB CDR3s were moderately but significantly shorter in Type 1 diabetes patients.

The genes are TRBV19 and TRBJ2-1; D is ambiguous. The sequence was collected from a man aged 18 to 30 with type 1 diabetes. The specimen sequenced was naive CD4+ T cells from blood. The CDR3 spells CASSIVGEQFF. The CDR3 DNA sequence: TGTGCCAGTAGTATAGTTGGGGAGCAGTTCTTC.